A single sample gave rise to the 2 T cell receptor beta chains below, sequenced in a study of blood T cell repertoires in COVID-19. The table came from immunoSEQ multiplex PCR; TCRdb's copy has only in-frame clones and leaves some out. The table lists about 210,000 clones, roughly 91% of them singletons. Sequenced input: PBMCs or T cells enriched from blood (not recorded which). The receptors here all came from a man younger than 45 in a cohort exposed to, infected with or recovered from COVID-19 (not recorded which).

V gene TRBV28 combines with J gene TRBJ2-1; the match to TRBD1 covers 10 bases. With 9 bases clipped from V and 5 bases from J, the junction kept 19 bases outside the gene matches. This CDR3 has 18 residues. CDR1 is MDHEN, CDR2 SYDVKM, per germline. The CDR3 nucleotides are TGTGCCAGGAAAAATACAGGGGGAAGACAGGGGGCGAACAATGAGCAGTTCTTC. Encoded protein: CARKNTGGRQGANNEQFF. The variable domain in full, with the rest retrieved from reference TRBV28 and TRBJ2-1, is DVKVTQSSRYLVKRTGEKVFLECVQDMDHENMFWYRQDPGLGLRLIYFSYDVKMKEKGDIPEGYSVSREKKERFSLILESASTNQTSMYLCARKNTGGRQGANNEQFFGPGTRLTVL.

The chain recombines TRBV7-6 with TRBJ2-1, with TRBD2 identical over 11 bases. V shed 5 bases, J shed 5 bases, and the junction held 8 bases outside the gene matches. Germline values: CDR1 SGHVS, CDR2 FNYEAQ. The CDR3 length is 16 residues. Here the CDR3 DNA reads TGTGCCAGCAGCCCAGGGACTAGCGGATCTAACAATGAGCAGTTCTTC. This codes for CASSPGTSGSNNEQFF.